This T cell receptor beta chain was documented in a study of CD8 T cells in Susac syndrome. Random hexamers served to reverse transcribe roughly 0.45 to 1 ug RNA. By means of immunoSEQ multiplex PCR, TCR beta CDR3 spanning 54 Vbeta and 13 Jbeta underwent amplification. MiXCR was run by TCRdb on the immunoSEQ multiplex PCR reads, yielding one entry per CDR3 protein. The sample includes about 160,000 distinct CDR3 sequences, about 92% of them seen just once. The V gene's germline CDR1 is MDHEN and CDR2 SYDVKM. The CDR3 totals 15 residues. Between the trimmed V and J ends, which lost 5 bases and 0 bases, there was a span of 12 bases. CD8+ and CD4+ T cells were negatively isolated; TEMRA cells were FACS-enriched.

This sequence joins TRBV28 and TRBJ2-3; weak D call: TRBD2 (6 bases). Sequencing was performed on CD4+ T cells from PBMCs. The sequence was obtained from a human donor in good health. CDR3 residues: CASSPLASSTDTQYF. In DNA, the CDR3 is TGTGCCAGCAGTCCCCTAGCGTCTAGCACAGATACGCAGTATTTT.